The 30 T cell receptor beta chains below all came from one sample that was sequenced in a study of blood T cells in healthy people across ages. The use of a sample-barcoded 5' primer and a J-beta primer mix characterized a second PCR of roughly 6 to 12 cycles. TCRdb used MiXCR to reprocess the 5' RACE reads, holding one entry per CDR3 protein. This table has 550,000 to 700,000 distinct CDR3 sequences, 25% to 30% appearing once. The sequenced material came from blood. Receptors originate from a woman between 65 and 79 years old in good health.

In DNA form, the CDR3 reads TGTGCCAGCTCACCATCACAGGACTCCTACGAGCAGTACTTC. Its protein is CASSPSQDSYEQYF. The chain has TRBV18 and TRBJ2-7, with a tentative D call TRBD1 (5 bases). This CDR3 spans 14 amino acids. CDR1 is KGHSH, CDR2 LQKENI, per germline. V shed 2 bases and J shed 0 bases, with 8 bases lying between them.

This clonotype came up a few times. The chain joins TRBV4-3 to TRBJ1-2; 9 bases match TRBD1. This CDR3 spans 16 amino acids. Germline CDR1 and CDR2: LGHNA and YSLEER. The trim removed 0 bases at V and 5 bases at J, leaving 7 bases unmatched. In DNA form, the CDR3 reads TGCGCCAGCAGCCAAGAACCGGGACAGGGTAGATATGGCTACACCTTC. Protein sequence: CASSQEPGQGRYGYTF.

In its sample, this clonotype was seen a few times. CDR3 sequence reads: CSATRLPAPSSYEQYF. Written as DNA, the CDR3 is TGCAGTGCCACACGTTTGCCTGCTCCGAGCTCCTACGAGCAGTACTTC. This chain connects TRBV20-1 to TRBJ2-7; no firm D call. V was shortened by 6 bases and J by 0 bases, with 21 bases between the two germline ends. The germline V gene has CDR1 DFQATT and CDR2 SNEGSKA (reference sequence). This CDR3 is built from 16 residues.

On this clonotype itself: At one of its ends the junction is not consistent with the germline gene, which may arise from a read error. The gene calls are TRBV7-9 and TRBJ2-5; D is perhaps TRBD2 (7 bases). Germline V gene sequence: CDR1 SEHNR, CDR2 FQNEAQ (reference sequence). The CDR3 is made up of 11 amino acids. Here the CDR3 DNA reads TGTGCCAGCAGCGTCGGGGGGCCCTCGTTCTTC. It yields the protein CASSVGGPSFF.

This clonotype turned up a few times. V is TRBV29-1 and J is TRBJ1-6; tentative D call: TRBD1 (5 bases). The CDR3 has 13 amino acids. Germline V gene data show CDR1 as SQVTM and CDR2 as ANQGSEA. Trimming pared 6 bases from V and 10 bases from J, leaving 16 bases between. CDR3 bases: TGCAGCGTGGCTGGACAATCAGGGTCACCCCTCCACTTT. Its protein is CSVAGQSGSPLHF.

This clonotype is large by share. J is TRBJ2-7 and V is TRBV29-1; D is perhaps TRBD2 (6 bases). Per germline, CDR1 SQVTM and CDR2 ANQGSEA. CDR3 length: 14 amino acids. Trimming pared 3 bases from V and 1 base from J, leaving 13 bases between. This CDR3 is CSVEGDGRSYEQYF. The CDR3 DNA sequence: TGCAGCGTTGAGGGGGACGGGAGATCCTACGAGCAGTACTTC.

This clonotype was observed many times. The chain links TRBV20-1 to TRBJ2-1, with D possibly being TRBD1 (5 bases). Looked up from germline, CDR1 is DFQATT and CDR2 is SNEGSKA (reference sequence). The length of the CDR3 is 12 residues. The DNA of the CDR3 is TGCAGCGCACTCCTGGGCCCTACAGGGCAGTTCTTC. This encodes CSALLGPTGQFF.

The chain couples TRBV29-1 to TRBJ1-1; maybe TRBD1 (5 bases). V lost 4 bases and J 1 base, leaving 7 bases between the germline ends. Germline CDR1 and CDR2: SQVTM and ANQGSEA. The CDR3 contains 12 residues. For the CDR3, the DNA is TGCAGCGTTGGACAGAAGAACACTGAAGCTTTCTTT. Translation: CSVGQKNTEAFF.

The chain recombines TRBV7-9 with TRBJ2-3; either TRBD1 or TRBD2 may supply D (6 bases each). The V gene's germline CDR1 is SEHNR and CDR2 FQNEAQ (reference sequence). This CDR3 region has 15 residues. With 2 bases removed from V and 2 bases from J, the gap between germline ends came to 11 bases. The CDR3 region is CASSLSRGLTDTQYF. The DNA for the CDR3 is TGTGCCAGCAGCTTATCCCGGGGGCTCACAGATACGCAGTATTTT.

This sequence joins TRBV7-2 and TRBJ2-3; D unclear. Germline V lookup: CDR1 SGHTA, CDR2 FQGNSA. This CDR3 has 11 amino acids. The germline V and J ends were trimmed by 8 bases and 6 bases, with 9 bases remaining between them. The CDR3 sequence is CASGSGDTQYF. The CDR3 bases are TGTGCCAGCGGCTCTGGGGATACGCAGTATTTT.

CDR3 DNA: TGTGCCATCAGTGATCGGGGACTAGCGGATCAAGAGACCCAGTACTTC. It specifies CAISDRGLADQETQYF. This chain uses TRBV10-3 with TRBJ2-5; 11 positions agree with TRBD2. J was trimmed by 2 bases and V by 3 bases; bases with no gene match: 5. Germline CDR1 and CDR2: ENHRY and SYGVKD. This CDR3 is built from 16 residues.

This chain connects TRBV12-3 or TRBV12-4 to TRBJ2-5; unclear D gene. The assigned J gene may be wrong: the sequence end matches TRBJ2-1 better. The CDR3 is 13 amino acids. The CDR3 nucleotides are TGTGCCAGCAGACCTCTACGTTTCAATGAGCAGTTCTTC. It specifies CASRPLRFNEQFF.

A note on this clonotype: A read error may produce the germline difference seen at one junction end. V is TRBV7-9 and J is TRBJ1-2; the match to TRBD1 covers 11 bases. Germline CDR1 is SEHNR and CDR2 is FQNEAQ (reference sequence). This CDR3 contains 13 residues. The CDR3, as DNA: TGTGCCAGCAGCCCCCGGACAGGGGGCGCGGAGACATTC. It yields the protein CASSPRTGGAETF.

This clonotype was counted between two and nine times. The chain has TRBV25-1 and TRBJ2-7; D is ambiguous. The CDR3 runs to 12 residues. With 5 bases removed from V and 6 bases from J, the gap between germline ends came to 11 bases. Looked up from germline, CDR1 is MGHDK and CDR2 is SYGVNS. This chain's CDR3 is CASSTRWAEQYF. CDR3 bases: TGTGCCAGCAGTACCCGGTGGGCCGAGCAGTACTTC.

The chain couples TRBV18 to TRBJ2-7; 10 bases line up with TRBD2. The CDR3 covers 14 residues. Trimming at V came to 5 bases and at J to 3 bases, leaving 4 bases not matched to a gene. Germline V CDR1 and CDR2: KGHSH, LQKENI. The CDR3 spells CASSDSGGIYEQYF. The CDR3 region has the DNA TGTGCCAGCTCAGATAGCGGGGGGATCTACGAGCAGTACTTC.

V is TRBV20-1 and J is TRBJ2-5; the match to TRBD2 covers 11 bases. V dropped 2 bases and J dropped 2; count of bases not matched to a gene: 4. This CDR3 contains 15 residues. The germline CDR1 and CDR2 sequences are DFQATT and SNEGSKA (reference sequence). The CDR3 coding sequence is TGCAGTGCTAGAAAGGCTAGCGGGGGGCAAGAGACCCAGTACTTC. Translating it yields CSARKASGGQETQYF.

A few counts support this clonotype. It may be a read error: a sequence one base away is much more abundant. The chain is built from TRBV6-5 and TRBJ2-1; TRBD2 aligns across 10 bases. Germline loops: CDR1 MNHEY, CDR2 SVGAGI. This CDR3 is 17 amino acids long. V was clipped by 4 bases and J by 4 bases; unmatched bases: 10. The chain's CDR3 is CASSFELAGYRYNEQFF. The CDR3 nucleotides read TGTGCCAGCAGTTTCGAACTAGCGGGGTACCGATACAATGAGCAGTTCTTC.

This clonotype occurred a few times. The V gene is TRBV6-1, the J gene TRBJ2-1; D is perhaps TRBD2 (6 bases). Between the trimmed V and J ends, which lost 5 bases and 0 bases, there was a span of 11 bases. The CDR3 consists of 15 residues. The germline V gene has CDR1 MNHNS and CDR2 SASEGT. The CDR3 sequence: CASSRGISSYNEQFF. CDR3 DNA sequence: TGTGCCAGCAGTCGGGGGATCAGCTCCTACAATGAGCAGTTCTTC.

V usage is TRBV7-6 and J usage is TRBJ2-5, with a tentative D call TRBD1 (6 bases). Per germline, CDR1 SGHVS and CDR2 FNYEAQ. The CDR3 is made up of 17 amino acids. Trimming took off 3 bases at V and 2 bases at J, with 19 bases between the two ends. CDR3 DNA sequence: TGTGCCAGCAGCTTCTTCTCAGGGGACGAGGGTCAAGAGACCCAGTACTTC. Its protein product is CASSFFSGDEGQETQYF.

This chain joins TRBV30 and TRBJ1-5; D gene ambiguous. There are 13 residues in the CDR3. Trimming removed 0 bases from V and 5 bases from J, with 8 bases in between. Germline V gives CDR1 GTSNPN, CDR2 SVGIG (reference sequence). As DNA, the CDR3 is TGTGCCTGGAGTGTACGGGCAGATCAGCCCCAGCATTTT. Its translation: CAWSVRADQPQHF.

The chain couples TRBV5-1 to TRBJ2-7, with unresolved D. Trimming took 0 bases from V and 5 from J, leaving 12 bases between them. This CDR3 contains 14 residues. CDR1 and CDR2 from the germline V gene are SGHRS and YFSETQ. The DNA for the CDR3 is TGCGCCAGCAGCTTGGCCTTGTCTGGGGACGAGCAGTACTTC. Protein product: CASSLALSGDEQYF. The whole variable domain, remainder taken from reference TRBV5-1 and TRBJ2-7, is KAGVTQTPRYLIKTRGQQVTLSCSPISGHRSVSWYQQTPGQGLQFLFEYFSETQRNKGNFPGRFSGRQFSNSRSEMNVSTLELGDSALYLCASSLALSGDEQYFGPGTRLTVT.

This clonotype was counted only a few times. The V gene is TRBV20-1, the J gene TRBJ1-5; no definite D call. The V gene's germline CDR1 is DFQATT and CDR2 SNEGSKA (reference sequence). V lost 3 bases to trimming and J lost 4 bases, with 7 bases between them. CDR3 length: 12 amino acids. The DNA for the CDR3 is TGCAGTGCTAGTGACACAAATCAGCCCCAGCATTTT. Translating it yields CSASDTNQPQHF.

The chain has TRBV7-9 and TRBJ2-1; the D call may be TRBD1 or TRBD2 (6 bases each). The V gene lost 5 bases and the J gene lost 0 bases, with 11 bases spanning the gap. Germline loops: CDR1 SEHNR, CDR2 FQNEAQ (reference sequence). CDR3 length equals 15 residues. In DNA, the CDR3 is TGTGCCAGCAGCGGCGGGACACCCTCCTACAATGAGCAGTTCTTC. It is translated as CASSGGTPSYNEQFF.

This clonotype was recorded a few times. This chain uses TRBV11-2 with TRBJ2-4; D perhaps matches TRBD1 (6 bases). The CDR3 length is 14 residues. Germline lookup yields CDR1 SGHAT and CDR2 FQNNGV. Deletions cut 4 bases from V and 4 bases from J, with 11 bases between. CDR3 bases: TGTGCCAGCAGCTCCGGTACAGGGAAAAACATTCAGTACTTC. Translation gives CASSSGTGKNIQYF.

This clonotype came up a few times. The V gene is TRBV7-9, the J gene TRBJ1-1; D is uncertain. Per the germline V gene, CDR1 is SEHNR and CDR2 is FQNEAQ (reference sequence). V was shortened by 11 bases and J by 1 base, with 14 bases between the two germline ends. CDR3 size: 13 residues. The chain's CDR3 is CAGLREPNTEAFF. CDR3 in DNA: TGTGCCGGACTGAGGGAGCCGAACACTGAAGCTTTCTTT.

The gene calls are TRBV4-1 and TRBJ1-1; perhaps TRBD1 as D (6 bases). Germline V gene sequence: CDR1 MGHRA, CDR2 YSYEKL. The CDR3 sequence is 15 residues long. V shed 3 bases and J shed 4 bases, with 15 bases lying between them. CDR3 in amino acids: CASSHDPQGSTEAFF. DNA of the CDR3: TGCGCCAGCAGCCATGACCCACAGGGCAGCACTGAAGCTTTCTTT.

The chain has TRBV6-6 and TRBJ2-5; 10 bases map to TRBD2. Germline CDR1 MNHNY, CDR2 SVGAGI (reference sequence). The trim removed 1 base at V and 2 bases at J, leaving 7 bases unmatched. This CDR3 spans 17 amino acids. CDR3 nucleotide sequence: TGTGCCAGCAGTTACTGGCGGCTAGCGGGGGAACAAGAGACCCAGTACTTC. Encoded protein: CASSYWRLAGEQETQYF.

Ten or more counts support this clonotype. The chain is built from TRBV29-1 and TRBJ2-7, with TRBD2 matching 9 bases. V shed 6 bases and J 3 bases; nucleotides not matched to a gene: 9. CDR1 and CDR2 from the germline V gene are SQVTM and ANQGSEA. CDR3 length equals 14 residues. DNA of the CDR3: TGCAGCGTGAGAGCCGGGACTAGCAGCTACGAGCAGTACTTC. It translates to CSVRAGTSSYEQYF.

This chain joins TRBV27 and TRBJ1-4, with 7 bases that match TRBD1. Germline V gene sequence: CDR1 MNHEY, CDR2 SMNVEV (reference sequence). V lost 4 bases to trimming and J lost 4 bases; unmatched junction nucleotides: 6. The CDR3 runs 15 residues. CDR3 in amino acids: CASSSNRGLNEKLFF. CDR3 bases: TGTGCCAGCAGTTCCAACAGGGGCCTTAATGAAAAACTGTTTTTT.

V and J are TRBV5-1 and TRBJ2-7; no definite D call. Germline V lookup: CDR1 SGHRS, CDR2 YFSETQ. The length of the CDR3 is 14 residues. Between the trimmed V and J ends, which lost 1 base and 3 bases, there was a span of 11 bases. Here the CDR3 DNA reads TGCGCCAGCAGCTTGAACCCCCCAGACTACGAGCAGTACTTC. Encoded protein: CASSLNPPDYEQYF.